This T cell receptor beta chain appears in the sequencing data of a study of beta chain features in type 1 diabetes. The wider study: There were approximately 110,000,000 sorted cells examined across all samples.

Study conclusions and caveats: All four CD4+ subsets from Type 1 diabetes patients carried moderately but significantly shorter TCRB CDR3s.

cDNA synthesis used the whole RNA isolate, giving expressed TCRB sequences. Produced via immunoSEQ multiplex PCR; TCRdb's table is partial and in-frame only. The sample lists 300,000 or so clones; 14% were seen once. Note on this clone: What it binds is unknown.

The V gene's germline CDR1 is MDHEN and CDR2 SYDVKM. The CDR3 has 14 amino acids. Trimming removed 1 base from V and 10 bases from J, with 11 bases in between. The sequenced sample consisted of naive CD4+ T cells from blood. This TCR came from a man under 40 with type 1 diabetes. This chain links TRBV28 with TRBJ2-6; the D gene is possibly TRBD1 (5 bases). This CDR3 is CASSLFAGLNVLTF. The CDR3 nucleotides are TGTGCCAGCAGTTTATTCGCAGGGTTGAACGTCCTGACTTTC.